The rows below give T cell receptor beta chains drawn from one sample of a study of blood T cells in healthy people across ages. TCRdb redid the calling of the 5' RACE reads with MiXCR, one entry per CDR3 protein. This table holds roughly 800,000 distinct CDR3 sequences, roughly 50% found once. Sequences were obtained from blood. These receptors were collected from a man aged 80 or over in good health. Both conserved end residues are part of each CDR3. Each record gives: V gene, J gene, clone size, D gene, CDR3 DNA, CDR3 protein. D genes are given only for firm matches. Expanded clones get a size class; other rows say once, few or many, or leave the size out.

TRBV2	TRBJ2-3	NA	NA	TGTGCCAGCAGTTGGGGCCAACCCATCAAGTATTTT	CASSWGQPIKYF
TRBV6-1	TRBJ1-1	many	TRBD1	TGTGCCAGCAGTGGCCAAGACAGGGAAAGGAACACTGAAGCTTTCTTT	CASSGQDRERNTEAFF
TRBV5-1	TRBJ2-1	NA	NA	TGCGCCAGCAGCGCTAGCGATTCCTACAATGAGCAGTTCTTC	CASSASDSYNEQFF
TRBV5-1	TRBJ2-1	NA	TRBD2	TGCGCCAGCAGCTCGGTTTTCGGGAGGGGCAATGAGCAGTTCTTC	CASSSVFGRGNEQFF
TRBV6-6	TRBJ1-2	few	TRBD1	TGTGCCAGCAGTTACCCAGCGGGACAGTATGGCTACACCTTC	CASSYPAGQYGYTF
TRBV7-2	TRBJ1-1	NA	NA	TGTGCCAGCAACCCGTTTGGGTCGGGTGCTTTCTTT	CASNPFGSGAFF
TRBV6-1	TRBJ2-7	NA	NA	TGTGCCAGCAGCCCTGAGGGGCTAGGCGCCTACGAGCAGTACTTC	CASSPEGLGAYEQYF
TRBV20-1	TRBJ2-7	NA	NA	TGCAGTGCTAGCGGCAGTAACTCCTACGAGCAGTACTTC	CSASGSNSYEQYF
TRBV4-2	TRBJ2-1	NA	NA	TGTGCCAGCAGCCAAGACGGGACGGTTTTGGATGAGCAGTTCTTC	CASSQDGTVLDEQFF
TRBV29-1	TRBJ2-6	many	NA	TGCAGCGTTCTGGACAACTCTGGGGCCAACGTCCTGACTTTC	CSVLDNSGANVLTF
TRBV6-1	TRBJ2-5	NA	NA	TGTGCCAGCAGTCCATCAGGGGGGTTAGGGGAGACCCAGTACTTC	CASSPSGGLGETQYF
TRBV20-1	TRBJ1-1	once	TRBD1	TGCAGTGCTAGAGAGACAGGGACCCACTCTGAAGCTTTCTTT	CSARETGTHSEAFF
TRBV9	TRBJ2-5	NA	NA	TGTGCCAGCAGCGTAGTGCACACGTGGATAGGAGAGCAGTACTTC	CASSVVHTWIGEQYF
TRBV5-1	TRBJ2-1	once	TRBD1	TGCGCCAGCAGCCCCCGCCCGGGGACAGCTCCCAATGAGCGGTTCTTC	CASSPRPGTAPNERFF
TRBV20-1	TRBJ2-3	NA	NA	TGCAGTGCTAGAGGGTCCTTCGGGACAGATACGCAGTATTTT	CSARGSFGTDTQYF
TRBV6-5	TRBJ2-2	NA	NA	TGTGCCAGCAGTTACCGAGGGGTTTTGGCCGGGGAGCTGTTTTTT	CASSYRGVLAGELFF
TRBV2	TRBJ2-3	NA	TRBD2	TGTGCCAGCACCTACTACGGACTAGCGGGTTCTAGCACAGATACGCAGTATTTT	CASTYYGLAGSSTDTQYF
TRBV20-1	TRBJ2-7	few	NA	TGCAGTGCTAGTTGGACATCCAACAGTGCCGAGCAGTACTTC	CSASWTSNSAEQYF
TRBV11-2	TRBJ2-7	NA	TRBD2	TGTGCCAGCAGCTTAGATGGCGTTCAGGGACTAGGGGCGCAGTACTTC	CASSLDGVQGLGAQYF
TRBV24-1	TRBJ2-3	NA	NA	TGTGCCCCCAGTGATCGGAACACAGATACGCAGTATTTT	CAPSDRNTDTQYF
TRBV15	TRBJ2-2	NA	TRBD1	TGTGCCACCAGCAGAGGAGGACAGGGGTATACCGGGGAGCTGTTTTTT	CATSRGGQGYTGELFF